One sample yielded the 27 T cell receptor beta chains listed below, sequenced in a study of somatic mutations in cytotoxic T cells in rheumatoid arthritis. Clones were read by immunoSEQ multiplex PCR, and TCRdb kept only the in-frame ones, dropping some. The sample records 15,000 or so clones, 74% being singletons. The specimen sequenced was CD8+ T cells sorted from blood. These receptors came from an adult with rheumatoid arthritis.

This clone has just a few counts. The rearrangement links TRBV7-9 to TRBJ1-5, with 7 nucleotides matching TRBD1. V dropped 4 bases and J dropped 2; count of bases not matched to a gene: 11. This CDR3 comprises 17 residues. From germline, CDR1 is SEHNR and CDR2 FQNEAQ (reference sequence). Here the CDR3 DNA reads TGTGCCAGCAGCTATTCCCCCGCTACAGGGGGCAATCAGCCCCAGCATTTT. Its translation is CASSYSPATGGNQPQHF.

This chain joins TRBV9 and TRBJ2-1; a possible D gene is TRBD2 (5 bases). V was shortened by 0 bases and J by 9 bases, with 7 bases between the two germline ends. The germline V gene has CDR1 SGDLS and CDR2 YYNGEE. The CDR3 is made up of 12 amino acids. The CDR3 loop is CASSVGGGEQFF. The CDR3 region has the DNA TGTGCCAGCAGCGTAGGAGGAGGTGAGCAGTTCTTC.

This clone is classed as medium-sized. The chain recombines TRBV5-8 with TRBJ1-1; D is ambiguous. There are 14 residues in the CDR3. The V end was cut by 1 base, the J end by 1 base, with 8 bases between. Looked up from germline, CDR1 is SGHTS and CDR2 is YDEGEE. The CDR3 sequence: CASSLIDGNTEAFF. As DNA, the CDR3 is TGTGCCAGCAGCTTGATCGACGGGAACACTGAAGCTTTCTTT.

The V and J genes are TRBV27 and TRBJ2-7; 9 nucleotides match TRBD2. The CDR3 has 13 residues. The trim removed 5 bases at V and 3 bases at J, leaving 2 bases unmatched. Germline V CDR1 and CDR2: MNHEY, SMNVEV (reference sequence). The CDR3 spells CASSGRGGYEQYF. For the CDR3, the DNA is TGTGCCAGCAGTGGGCGGGGGGGCTACGAGCAGTACTTC.

CDR3 coding DNA: TGTGCCAGTAGCCATGGACAGGTCAACGAGCAGTACTTC. Translation gives CASSHGQVNEQYF. This chain uses TRBV19 with TRBJ2-7; 7 nucleotides match TRBD1. The CDR3 contains 13 residues. Per the germline V gene, CDR1 is LNHDA and CDR2 is SQIVND (reference sequence). V shed 6 bases, J shed 5 bases, and the junction held 7 bases outside the gene matches.

On this clone itself: The junction shows a germline mismatch at one end, possibly a read error. Other DNA sequences from this sample encode an identical CDR3 as well. The chain employs TRBV5-4 and TRBJ2-7; D not certain. Germline CDR1 reads SGHNT; CDR2 reads YYREEE (reference sequence). This CDR3 contains 12 residues. The CDR3 DNA reads TGTGCCAGCAGCAGGAATTCCTATGAGCAGTACTTC. Protein product: CASSRNSYEQYF. The complete variable domain, with remaining parts taken from reference TRBV5-4 and TRBJ2-7, reads ETGVTQSPTHLIKTRGQQVTLRCSSQSGHNTVSWYQQALGQGPQFIFQYYREEENGRGNFPPRFSGLQFPNYSSELNVNALELDDSALYLCASSRNSYEQYFGPGTRLTVT.

V gene TRBV6-1 combines with J gene TRBJ2-5, with D hard to call. V gave up 3 bases and J gave up 4 bases, with 12 bases separating them. The germline CDR1 and CDR2 sequences are MNHNS and SASEGT. This CDR3 region has 14 residues. CDR3 loop: CASSELGSRETQYF. As DNA, the CDR3 is TGTGCCAGCAGTGAGCTGGGGTCGAGAGAGACCCAGTACTTC.

The chain joins TRBV7-2 to TRBJ2-7, with 7 bases fitting TRBD1. The germline V gene encodes CDR1 SGHTA and CDR2 FQGNSA. V trimming: 5 bases; J trimming: 4 bases; junction bases outside the gene matches: 8. This CDR3 spans 14 amino acids. The CDR3 sequence: CASSHPGTAYEQYF. CDR3 nucleotide sequence: TGTGCCAGCAGCCACCCCGGGACAGCTTACGAGCAGTACTTC.

This clone has a handful of counts. This chain uses TRBV4-2 with TRBJ2-1; 9 bases are a match to TRBD2. In germline, CDR1 is LGHNA, CDR2 YNFKEQ. The trim removed 4 bases at V and 4 bases at J, leaving 2 bases unmatched. This CDR3 has 14 residues. The CDR3 bases are TGTGCCAGCAGCCGACTAGCGGAATACAATGAGCAGTTCTTC. This encodes CASSRLAEYNEQFF.

The rearrangement joins TRBV7-9 to TRBJ2-3, with D possibly being TRBD1 (6 bases). There are 18 residues in the CDR3. V was shortened by 1 base and J by 0 bases, with 17 bases between the two germline ends. Germline V lookup: CDR1 SEHNR, CDR2 FQNEAQ (reference sequence). The CDR3 spells CASSLVGHSIFSTDTQYF. The CDR3 DNA reads TGTGCCAGCAGCTTAGTGGGACACTCAATCTTTAGCACAGATACGCAGTATTTT.

V usage is TRBV29-1 and J usage is TRBJ2-3, with 13 bases fitting TRBD2. The length of the CDR3 is 17 residues. CDR1 is SQVTM and CDR2 is ANQGSEA in the germline V gene. V gave up 2 bases and J gave up 4 bases; unmatched junction bases: 9. The CDR3: CSVETWTSGGISDTQYF. The CDR3 bases are TGCAGCGTTGAAACCTGGACTAGCGGGGGAATTTCAGATACGCAGTATTTT.

This chain's CDR3 is CSVVLAGGNEQFF. CDR3 in DNA: TGCAGCGTTGTACTAGCGGGGGGGAATGAGCAGTTCTTC. V and J are TRBV29-1 and TRBJ2-1; 13 bases line up with TRBD2. Trimming at V came to 4 bases and at J to 7 bases, leaving 1 base not matched to a gene. CDR1 and CDR2 from the germline V gene are SQVTM and ANQGSEA. CDR3 length: 13 residues.

The J gene is TRBJ2-7, the V gene TRBV4-2; perhaps TRBD1 as D (5 bases). The germline V and J ends were trimmed by 4 bases and 3 bases, with 19 bases remaining between them. The CDR3 is 16 amino acids. Germline V CDR1 and CDR2: LGHNA, YNFKEQ. The CDR3 nucleotides are TGTGCCAGCAGCCCGAAAGTTGGTAAGGGGATCTACGAGCAGTACTTC. It encodes CASSPKVGKGIYEQYF.

This clone was observed a handful of times. The V and J genes are TRBV7-9 and TRBJ1-1; no firm D call. Germline loops: CDR1 SEHNR, CDR2 FQNEAQ (reference sequence). V was pared by 0 bases and J by 5 bases, with 10 bases between. CDR3 length: 14 residues. The CDR3 sequence: CASSLALGETEAFF. The CDR3 DNA reads TGTGCCAGCAGCTTAGCGCTTGGGGAGACTGAAGCTTTCTTT.

CDR3 amino acids: CASSLDGRGGEQYF. CDR3 nucleotide sequence: TGTGCCAGCAGCTTAGACGGGCGGGGTGGGGAGCAGTACTTC. The chain joins TRBV7-8 to TRBJ2-7, with D perhaps TRBD2 (6 bases). The CDR3 loop spans 14 amino acids. Trimming left V 1 base short and J 7 bases short, with 14 bases between. Germline assignment: CDR1 SGHVS and CDR2 FQNEAQ. Using reference TRBV7-8 and TRBJ2-7 for the parts outside the CDR3, the full variable domain is GAGVSQSPRYKVAKRGQDVALRCDPISGHVSLFWYQQALGQGPEFLTYFQNEAQLDKSGLPSDRFFAERPEGSVSTLKIQRTQQEDSAVYLCASSLDGRGGEQYFGPGTRLTVT.

The chain carries TRBV27 and TRBJ2-4; D is possibly TRBD1 (6 bases). CDR3 length: 16 residues. Germline assignment: CDR1 MNHEY and CDR2 SMNVEV (reference sequence). The germline V and J ends were trimmed by 5 bases and 0 bases, with 14 bases remaining between them. For the CDR3, the DNA is TGTGCCAGCAGTCCAACAGGGTTCCTAGCCAAAAACATTCAGTACTTC. Protein: CASSPTGFLAKNIQYF.

The gene calls are TRBV7-3 and TRBJ1-1; TRBD1 matches at 7 bases. Germline assignment: CDR1 SGHTA and CDR2 FQGTGA. V was pared by 1 base and J by 0 bases, with 11 bases of the junction left unmatched. This CDR3 has 18 residues. The CDR3 DNA is TGTGCCAGCAGCTTAAGGCATACAGGGGAGCCCATGAACACTGAAGCTTTCTTT. Translation gives CASSLRHTGEPMNTEAFF.

The V call is TRBV9, the J call TRBJ2-3; possibly TRBD1 or TRBD2 for D (5 bases each). The V and J ends lost 3 bases and 2 bases respectively, with 10 bases between them. The CDR3 is 14 residues long. The germline gives CDR1 SGDLS, CDR2 YYNGEE. The CDR3: CASSGGTYTDTQYF. The DNA of the CDR3 is TGTGCCAGCAGCGGGGGGACCTACACAGATACGCAGTATTTT.

This chain links TRBV2 with TRBJ2-3; a weak D match, TRBD2 (5 bases). The germline V gene has CDR1 SNHLY and CDR2 FYNNEI. V lost 6 bases and J 7 bases, leaving 20 bases between the germline ends. The CDR3 spans 15 residues. This chain's CDR3 is CASRARGSSQHTQYF. DNA of the CDR3: TGTGCCAGCAGGGCACGGGGTTCTTCACAACATACGCAGTATTTT.

This rearrangement joins TRBV4-1 to TRBJ1-5; D is perhaps TRBD1 (6 bases). The CDR3 covers 15 residues. The germline gives CDR1 MGHRA, CDR2 YSYEKL. V was pared by 3 bases and J by 0 bases, with 9 bases between. The CDR3 spells CASSQTGGSNQPQHF. The CDR3 coding sequence is TGCGCCAGCAGCCAGACAGGTGGTAGCAATCAGCCCCAGCATTTT.

The chain links TRBV12-5 to TRBJ2-5, with a possible D match to TRBD1 (6 bases). The CDR3 totals 16 residues. V lost 6 bases and J 0 bases, leaving 17 bases between the germline ends. Germline loops: CDR1 LGHNT, CDR2 FRNRAP. The CDR3 loop reads CASGYDTGPYQETQYF. The CDR3 nucleotides read TGTGCTAGTGGCTACGACACAGGGCCGTACCAAGAGACCCAGTACTTC.

The chain recombines TRBV6-4 with TRBJ1-4; D is uncertain. Germline V gene sequence: CDR1 MRHNA, CDR2 SNTAGT. V lost 5 bases to trimming and J lost 3 bases, with 7 bases between them. The CDR3 is 13 amino acids. Here the CDR3 reads CASSRTPNEKLFF. The CDR3 DNA follows: TGTGCCAGCAGTCGGACCCCTAATGAAAAACTGTTTTTT.

A word on this clone: One junction end does not reproduce the germline sequence, and a read error may be involved. The V gene is TRBV7-7, the J gene TRBJ2-5; D is perhaps TRBD1 (6 bases). The CDR3 has 15 residues. Germline V gene sequence: CDR1 SSHAT, CDR2 FNYEAQ (reference sequence). CDR3: CASSPTGSRSETQYF. The CDR3, as DNA: TGTGCTAGCAGCCCTACAGGGTCCCGATCCGAGACCCAGTACTTC.

V is TRBV18 and J is TRBJ2-5, with 10 bases lining up with TRBD2. V shed 2 bases, J shed 5 bases, and the junction held 11 bases outside the gene matches. Looked up from germline, CDR1 is KGHSH and CDR2 is LQKENI. The CDR3 extends over 17 amino acids. CDR3 in DNA: TGTGCCAGCTCACCAATCGGGAGTAGCGGGAGGTTGGAGACCCAGTACTTC. Translated, it gives CASSPIGSSGRLETQYF.

This clone has a handful of counts. The chain joins TRBV28 to TRBJ1-1; 10 bases line up with TRBD1. Germline lookup yields CDR1 MDHEN and CDR2 SYDVKM. V shed 1 base, J shed 10 bases, and the junction held 3 bases outside the gene matches. The CDR3 has 13 amino acids. This chain's CDR3 is CASSLSRTGGAFF. The CDR3 DNA sequence: TGTGCCAGCAGTTTATCAAGGACAGGGGGAGCTTTCTTT.

Only a few counts were recorded for this clone. The chain recombines TRBV28 with TRBJ1-1, with D possibly matching TRBD1 (5 bases). The CDR3 length is 17 residues. Trimming left V 4 bases short and J 0 bases short, with 18 bases between. Looked up from germline, CDR1 is MDHEN and CDR2 is SYDVKM. DNA for the CDR3: TGTGCCAGCAGTTACACCCCGGGACTGAATATGAACACTGAAGCTTTCTTT. Protein sequence: CASSYTPGLNMNTEAFF.

This sequence joins TRBV11-2 and TRBJ2-6; unclear D gene. The V and J ends lost 1 base and 2 bases respectively, with 6 bases between them. CDR1 SGHAT and CDR2 FQNNGV come from the germline V gene. The CDR3 covers 15 residues. The CDR3 here is CASSLGWAGANVLTF. The CDR3 nucleotides are TGTGCCAGCAGCTTAGGCTGGGCTGGGGCCAACGTCCTGACTTTC.